The present entry profiles one T cell receptor (beta chain) with its context. The data were taken from a study of CD8 T cells in Susac syndrome. Sequencing of TCR beta was performed on blood CD8+ and CD4+ T cells. Controls were healthy donors chosen to match patients in age and sex. Bulk CD8+ and CD4+ cells came from magnetic negative isolation; CD8+ TEMRA by FACS. Trimming shortened V by 0 bases and J by 1 base, and 4 bases separated the two germline ends. Germline CDR1 is DFQATT and CDR2 is SNEGSKA (reference sequence). There are 12 residues in the CDR3. When the RNA was reverse transcribed, random hexamers were used with an input of 0.5 to 1 ug. Multiplex PCR with immunoSEQ amplified the TCR beta CDR3 across 54 Vbeta and 13 Jbeta. TCRdb reanalysed the immunoSEQ multiplex PCR reads using MiXCR and keeps one entry per CDR3 protein. The data hold 150,000 to 200,000 distinct CDR3 sequences, with 85% to 95% observed a single time.

The rearrangement joins TRBV20-1 to TRBJ2-7; D is unresolved. Sequenced: CD4+ T cells from PBMCs. This TCR came from a human donor in good health. This CDR3 is CSARDESYEQYF. CDR3 coding DNA: TGCAGTGCTAGAGATGAGTCCTACGAGCAGTACTTC.